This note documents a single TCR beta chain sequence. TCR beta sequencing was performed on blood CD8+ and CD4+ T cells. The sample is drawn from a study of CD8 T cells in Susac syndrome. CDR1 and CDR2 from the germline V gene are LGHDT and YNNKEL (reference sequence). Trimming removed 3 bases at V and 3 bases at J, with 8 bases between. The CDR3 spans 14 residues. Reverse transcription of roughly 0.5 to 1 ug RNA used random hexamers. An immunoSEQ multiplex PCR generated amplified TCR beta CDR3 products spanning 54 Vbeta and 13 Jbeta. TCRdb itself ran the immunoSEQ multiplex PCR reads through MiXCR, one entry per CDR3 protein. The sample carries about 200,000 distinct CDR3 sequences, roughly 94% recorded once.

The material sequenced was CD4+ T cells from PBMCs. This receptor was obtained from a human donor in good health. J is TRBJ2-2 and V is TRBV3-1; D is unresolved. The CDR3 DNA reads TGTGCCAGCAGCCACCCTAGTCACACCGGGGAGCTGTTTTTT. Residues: CASSHPSHTGELFF.